This T cell receptor (beta chain) was sequenced for a study of T cells in Graves' hyperthyroidism and ophthalmopathy. Study-level findings and limits: Also found in blood were most expanded thyroid clonotypes above 0.001. Onset of ophthalmopathy came a median around 6.5 months after the model predicted it. Stable hyperthyroidism and ophthalmopathy were separated using 13 V-J signatures.

Template material for amplifying TCR beta CDR3 regions consisted of RNA transcripts. The study used the HTBI primer set for a first-round RT-PCR of the TCR CDR3. TCRdb re-called the multiplex PCR reads with MiXCR, one entry per CDR3 protein. The sample lists roughly 500,000 distinct CDR3 sequences, over 45% occurring once. Ten or more counts support this clonotype. Its target is not known. CDR3 length: 13 residues. V gave up 5 bases and J gave up 5 bases, with 12 bases separating them. Germline V gene lookup returns CDR1 LNHDA and CDR2 SQIVND (reference sequence). The diagnostic basis comprised clinical symptoms, serum thyroxine and TRAb, thyroid ultrasound and orbital computed tomography.

The TCR sequence derives from an adult woman with Graves' disease, either hyperthyroidism or ophthalmopathy (not recorded which). The J gene is TRBJ1-1, the V gene TRBV19; the D is unclear. The sequencing sample was made of peripheral blood or thyroid tissue (not recorded which). DNA for the CDR3: TGTGCCAGTAGTTACCTTGGGAGGACTGAAGCTTTCTTT. It codes for CASSYLGRTEAFF.